This T cell receptor beta chain was sequenced during a study of OX40 agonist ivuxolimab in advanced cancers. Study information: Every 2 weeks, patients got intravenous ivuxolimab at one of six dose levels (0.01-10 mg/kg).

Data came from immunoSEQ multiplex PCR; TCRdb stores just in-frame clones and leaves some out. This table has tens of thousands of clones, around 86% appearing once. Patients were excluded for autoimmune disease history or systemic immunosuppression. The sampling schedule covered blood at baseline, cycle 4 day 1, and cycle 7 day 1. Trimming cost V 0 bases and J 1 base; bases outside gene matches: 0. This CDR3 is built from 15 residues. Germline V gives CDR1 LGHNA, CDR2 YNFKEQ. This specimen was CD4+ or CD8+ T cells sorted from blood, taken in a trial of the OX40 agonist ivuxolimab. The chain has TRBV4-2 and TRBJ2-4, with 7 positions matching TRBD2. This sequence was found in an adult with an advanced solid tumor such as melanoma, head and neck, liver or kidney cancer. CDR3 region: CASSQEAGAKNIQYF. CDR3 in DNA: TGTGCCAGCAGCCAAGAAGCGGGGGCCAAAAACATTCAGTACTTC.